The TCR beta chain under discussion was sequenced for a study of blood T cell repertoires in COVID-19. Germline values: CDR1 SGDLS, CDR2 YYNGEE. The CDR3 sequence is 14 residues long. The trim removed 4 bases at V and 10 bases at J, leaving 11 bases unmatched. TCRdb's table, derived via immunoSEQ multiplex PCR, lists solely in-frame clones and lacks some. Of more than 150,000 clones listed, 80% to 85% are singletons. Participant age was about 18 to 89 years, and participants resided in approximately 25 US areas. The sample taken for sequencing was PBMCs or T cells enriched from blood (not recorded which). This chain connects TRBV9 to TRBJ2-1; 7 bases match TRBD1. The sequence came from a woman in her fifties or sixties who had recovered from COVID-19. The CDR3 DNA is TGTGCCAGCAGCCCAGCAACAGGGGCACGGGAGCAGTTCTTC. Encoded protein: CASSPATGAREQFF.